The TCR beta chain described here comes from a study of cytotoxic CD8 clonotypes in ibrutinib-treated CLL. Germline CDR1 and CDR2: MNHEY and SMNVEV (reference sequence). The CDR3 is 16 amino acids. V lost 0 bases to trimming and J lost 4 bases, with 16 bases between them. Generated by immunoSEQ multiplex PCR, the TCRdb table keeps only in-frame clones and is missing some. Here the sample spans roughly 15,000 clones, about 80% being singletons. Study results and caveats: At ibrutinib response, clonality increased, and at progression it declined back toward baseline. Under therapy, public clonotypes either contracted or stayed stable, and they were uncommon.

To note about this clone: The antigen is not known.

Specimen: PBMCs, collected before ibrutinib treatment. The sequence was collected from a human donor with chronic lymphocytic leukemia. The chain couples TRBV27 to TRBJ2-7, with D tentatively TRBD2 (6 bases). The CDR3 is CASSLSTSTSLYEQYF. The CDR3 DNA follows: TGTGCCAGCAGTTTATCAACCTCTACTAGCTTGTACGAGCAGTACTTC.